These 3 T cell receptor beta chains share one sample of origin, sequenced in a study of cytomegalovirus exposure and HLA in healthy donors. The primer mix had 60 Vbeta and 13 Jbeta primers. TCRdb's table, derived via immunoSEQ multiplex PCR, lists solely in-frame clones and lacks some. This repertoire shows 210,000 or so clones, over 80% found once; its top ten account for roughly 0.71%. The sample comprised PBMCs. The receptor set was obtained from a boy younger than 10 in good health and CMV-seronegative.

The chain carries TRBV27 and TRBJ1-4, with D unresolved. The CDR3 is 13 residues long. CDR1 is MNHEY and CDR2 is SMNVEV in the germline V gene (reference sequence). The germline V and J ends were trimmed by 10 bases and 2 bases, with 11 bases remaining between them. The DNA of the CDR3 is TGTGCCACCACGCCTAGGACTAATGAAAAACTGTTTTTT. Translation gives CATTPRTNEKLFF.

The chain links TRBV4-1 to TRBJ1-2; 9 positions agree with TRBD1. The length of the CDR3 is 16 residues. With 5 bases clipped from V and 2 bases from J, the junction kept 9 bases outside the gene matches. The germline V gene has CDR1 MGHRA and CDR2 YSYEKL. The chain's CDR3 is CASSGTGISANYGYTF. The CDR3 coding sequence is TGCGCCAGCAGCGGGACAGGGATTTCCGCGAACTATGGCTACACCTTC.

The genes are TRBV6-5 and TRBJ2-5, with TRBD2 identical over 10 bases. Germline V gives CDR1 MNHEY, CDR2 SVGAGI. The CDR3 runs to 15 residues. V was clipped by 4 bases and J by 0 bases; unmatched bases: 2. CDR3: CASSFGLADQETQYF. CDR3 DNA sequence: TGTGCCAGCAGTTTCGGACTAGCGGACCAAGAGACCCAGTACTTC.